These 13 T cell receptor beta chains were sequenced from one sample in a study of blood T cell repertoires in COVID-19. Assay: immunoSEQ multiplex PCR; the TCRdb copy retains only in-frame clones and omits some. This sample has around 220,000 clones, with around 82% found just once. The specimen was peripheral blood. Receptors were obtained from a woman aged 80 or older with active or convalescent COVID-19.

This clone was observed a single time. This sequence joins TRBV5-1 and TRBJ2-3, with D perhaps TRBD1 (7 bases). Trimming removed 4 bases at V and 2 bases at J, with 11 bases between. The CDR3 consists of 14 residues. Germline CDR1 reads SGHRS; CDR2 reads YFSETQ. The CDR3: CASSAGGPTDTQYF. CDR3 nucleotide sequence: TGCGCCAGCAGCGCAGGGGGGCCCACAGATACGCAGTATTTT.

The rearrangement joins TRBV2 to TRBJ2-1; a weak D match, TRBD2 (7 bases). Germline V lookup: CDR1 SNHLY, CDR2 FYNNEI. V was trimmed by 7 bases and J by 5 bases, leaving 21 bases between them. The CDR3 covers 16 residues. The CDR3 protein is CASNVERRGLHNEQFF. As DNA, the CDR3 is TGTGCCAGCAACGTCGAAAGGCGGGGGCTACACAATGAGCAGTTCTTC.

The chain employs TRBV28 and TRBJ1-2; 8 positions match TRBD1. V trimming: 8 bases; J trimming: 8 bases; junction bases outside the gene matches: 13. This CDR3 spans 14 amino acids. The germline CDR1 and CDR2 sequences are MDHEN and SYDVKM. The DNA for the CDR3 is TGTGCCAGCGGACTAAGGACAGGGCATGTCGGCTACACCTTC. Its protein is CASGLRTGHVGYTF.

V usage is TRBV6-5 and J usage is TRBJ1-2; D remains ambiguous. With 5 bases removed from V and 2 bases from J, the gap between germline ends came to 6 bases. This CDR3 has 12 residues. The germline CDR1 and CDR2 sequences are MNHEY and SVGAGI. For the CDR3, the DNA is TGTGCCAGCAGTAAGGAGAACTATGGCTACACCTTC. This sequence encodes CASSKENYGYTF.

This chain joins TRBV28 and TRBJ2-1, with 9 bases matching TRBD1. The V and J ends lost 9 bases and 2 bases, in that order; junction bases with no gene match: 5. Germline V gene sequence: CDR1 MDHEN, CDR2 SYDVKM. CDR3 size: 14 residues. This chain's CDR3 is CASSRDRAYNEQFF. CDR3 DNA: TGTGCCAGTTCCCGGGACAGGGCCTACAATGAGCAGTTCTTC.

In DNA form, the CDR3 reads TGCGCCAGCAGCCCCGACGGAGGCTCCTACAATGAGCAGTTCTTC. It encodes CASSPDGGSYNEQFF. The chain links TRBV5-1 to TRBJ2-1, with D perhaps matching TRBD2 (5 bases). The V gene's germline CDR1 is SGHRS and CDR2 YFSETQ. Trimming pared 4 bases from V and 0 bases from J, leaving 11 bases between. This CDR3 contains 15 residues.

This chain uses TRBV21-1 with TRBJ2-2; the DNA was not used to check the table's D call, TRBD1. TRBV21-1 is an annotated pseudogene. There are 17 residues in the CDR3. The CDR3 reads CASSKSSAQSNTGELFF. For the CDR3, the DNA is TGTGCCAGCAGCAAAAGTTCAGCACAGTCGAACACCGGGGAGCTGTTTTTT.

This clone was picked up one time. The junction departs from the called germline gene at one end, perhaps through a read error. The gene calls are TRBV3-1 (or the pseudogene TRBV3-2) and TRBJ2-2; TRBD2 matches 9 bases. The CDR3 loop spans 19 amino acids. Germline values: CDR1 LGHDT, CDR2 YNNKEL (reference sequence). As DNA, the CDR3 is TGTGCCCGCAGCCAAGTTTTGCTCGCGGGGGGGCGGTACACCGGGGAGCTGTTTTTT. Protein product: CARSQVLLAGGRYTGELFF.

This chain uses TRBV28 with TRBJ2-7, with TRBD2 matching over 8 bases. The germline V gene has CDR1 MDHEN and CDR2 SYDVKM. Losses at the gene ends were 0 bases for V and 0 bases for J; bases not matched to a gene: 13. This CDR3 spans 19 amino acids. The CDR3 sequence is CASSLWPMRTSRTSYEQYF. DNA of the CDR3: TGTGCCAGCAGTTTATGGCCCATGAGGACTAGCCGTACCTCCTACGAGCAGTACTTC.

This chain uses TRBV14 with TRBJ2-3; maybe TRBD2 (6 bases). CDR3 length: 16 amino acids. Between the trimmed V and J ends, which lost 0 bases and 4 bases, there was a span of 14 bases. Germline V gene data show CDR1 as SGHDN and CDR2 as FVKESK. As DNA, the CDR3 is TGTGCCAGCAGCCAAGAGGGTCCCGGGGGACCAGATACGCAGTATTTT. Its translation: CASSQEGPGGPDTQYF.

The chain couples TRBV25-1 to TRBJ2-5; TRBD2 matches 15 bases. V lost 4 bases and J lost 5; bases outside the gene matches: 2. Germline V gene lookup returns CDR1 MGHDK and CDR2 SYGVNS. This CDR3 has 15 amino acids. The CDR3 protein is CASSAGLAGGETQYF. In DNA form, the CDR3 reads TGTGCCAGCAGTGCAGGACTAGCGGGGGGGGAGACCCAGTACTTC.

V gene TRBV7-2 combines with J gene TRBJ1-1; 7 nucleotides match TRBD1. Trimming cost V 7 bases and J 0 bases; bases outside gene matches: 5. CDR1 is SGHTA and CDR2 is FQGNSA in the germline V gene. The CDR3 has 14 amino acids. The CDR3 coding sequence is TGTGCCAGCACAGCGGACAGGATGAACACTGAAGCTTTCTTT. Encoded protein: CASTADRMNTEAFF.

The chain has TRBV5-1 and TRBJ1-1; D perhaps matches TRBD1 (5 bases). CDR3 length: 15 amino acids. Trimming removed 5 bases from V and 0 bases from J, with 14 bases in between. Germline loops: CDR1 SGHRS, CDR2 YFSETQ. CDR3 DNA: TGCGCCAGCAGTTACGACAGATTGATGAACACTGAAGCTTTCTTT. Encoded protein: CASSYDRLMNTEAFF. The full variable domain, rest sourced from reference TRBV5-1 and TRBJ1-1, is KAGVTQTPRYLIKTRGQQVTLSCSPISGHRSVSWYQQTPGQGLQFLFEYFSETQRNKGNFPGRFSGRQFSNSRSEMNVSTLELGDSALYLCASSYDRLMNTEAFFGQGTRLTVV.